This TCR beta chain was observed in a study of blood T cell repertoires in COVID-19. The overall study: Italy, Spain and the United States were the sources of the convalescent and acute COVID-19 samples.

Only in-frame clones appear in the TCRdb table, and some are missing; sequencing was by immunoSEQ multiplex PCR. The sample carries around 100,000 clones, approximately 86% recorded once. The CDR3 sequence is 12 residues long. Trimming took 0 bases from V and 12 from J, leaving 10 bases between them. Germline lookup yields CDR1 SGHRS and CDR2 YFSETQ. The source is a man older than 75 with acute or convalescent COVID-19. The sequenced sample was peripheral blood. The rearrangement uses TRBV5-1 and TRBJ2-1; weak D call: TRBD2 (6 bases). The CDR3 nucleotides read TGCGCCAGCAGCTTGGGCCGGGAGAGGCAGTTCTTC. Protein: CASSLGRERQFF.